This T cell receptor beta chain was documented in a study of shared clonotypes between healthy human individuals. General study points: Investigators collected only blood, and repertoires in tissues likely differ. The genetic and exposure-history diversity represented was limited by few donors.

Trimming cost V 5 bases and J 0 bases, with 5 bases left between them. Germline lookup yields CDR1 MNHEY and CDR2 SVGAGI. The CDR3 consists of 13 residues. Investigators spread the genomic DNA of each subset evenly over several immunoSEQ plates. Sequenced by immunoSEQ multiplex PCR; TCRdb stores in-frame clones only, minus some. The repertoire holds hundreds of thousands of clones, with 87% as singletons. Comment on this clone: The antigen is unknown.

V usage is TRBV6-5 and J usage is TRBJ1-5, with D hard to call. The origin of this receptor is a man aged 18 to 35 in good health. Source material: memory CD8+ T cells sorted from blood. Documented subset: CD45RO+ cells pooled with CCR7-negative TemRA cells. The CDR3 is CASSVHSNQPQHF. CDR3 nucleotide sequence: TGTGCCAGCAGTGTACATAGCAATCAGCCCCAGCATTTT.